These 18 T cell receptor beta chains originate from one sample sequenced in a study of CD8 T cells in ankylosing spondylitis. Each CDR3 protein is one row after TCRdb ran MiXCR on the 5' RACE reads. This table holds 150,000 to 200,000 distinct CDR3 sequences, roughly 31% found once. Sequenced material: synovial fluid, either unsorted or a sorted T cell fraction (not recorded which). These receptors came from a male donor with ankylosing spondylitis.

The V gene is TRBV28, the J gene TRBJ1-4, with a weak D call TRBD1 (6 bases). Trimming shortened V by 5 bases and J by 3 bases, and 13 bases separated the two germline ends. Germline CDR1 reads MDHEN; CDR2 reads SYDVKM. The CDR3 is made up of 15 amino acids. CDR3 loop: CASSTTGRANEKLFF. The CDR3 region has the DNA TGTGCCAGCAGTACAACAGGGCGGGCTAATGAAAAACTGTTTTTT.

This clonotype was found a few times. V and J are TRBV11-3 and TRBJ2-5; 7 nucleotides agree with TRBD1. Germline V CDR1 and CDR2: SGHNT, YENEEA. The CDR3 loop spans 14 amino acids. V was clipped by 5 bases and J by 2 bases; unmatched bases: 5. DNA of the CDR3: TGTGCCAGCAGCCCCTACAGGGGACAAGAGACCCAGTACTTC. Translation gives CASSPYRGQETQYF.

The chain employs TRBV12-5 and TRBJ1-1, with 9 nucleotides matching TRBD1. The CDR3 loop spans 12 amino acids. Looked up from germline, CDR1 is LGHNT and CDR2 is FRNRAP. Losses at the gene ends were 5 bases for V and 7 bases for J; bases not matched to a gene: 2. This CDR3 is CASGLDRGEAFF. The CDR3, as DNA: TGTGCTAGTGGTCTGGACAGGGGTGAAGCTTTCTTT. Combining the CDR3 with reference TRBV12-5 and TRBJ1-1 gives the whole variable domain DARVTQTPRHKVTEMGQEVTMRCQPILGHNTVFWYRQTMMQGLELLAYFRNRAPLDDSGMPKDRFSAEMPDATLATLKIQPSEPRDSAVYFCASGLDRGEAFFGQGTRLTVV.

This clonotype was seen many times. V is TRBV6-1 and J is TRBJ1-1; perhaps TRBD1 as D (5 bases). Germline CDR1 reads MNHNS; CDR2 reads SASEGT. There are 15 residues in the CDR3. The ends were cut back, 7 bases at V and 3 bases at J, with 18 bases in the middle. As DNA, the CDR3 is TGTGCCAGCAACGACGGGGGGGGTGGGTACACTGAAGCTTTCTTT. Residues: CASNDGGGGYTEAFF.

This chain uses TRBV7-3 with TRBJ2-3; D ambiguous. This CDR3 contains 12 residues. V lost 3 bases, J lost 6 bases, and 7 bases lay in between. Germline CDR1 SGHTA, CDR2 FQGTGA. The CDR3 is CASSFGQDTQYF. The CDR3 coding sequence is TGTGCCAGCAGCTTTGGGCAGGATACGCAGTATTTT.

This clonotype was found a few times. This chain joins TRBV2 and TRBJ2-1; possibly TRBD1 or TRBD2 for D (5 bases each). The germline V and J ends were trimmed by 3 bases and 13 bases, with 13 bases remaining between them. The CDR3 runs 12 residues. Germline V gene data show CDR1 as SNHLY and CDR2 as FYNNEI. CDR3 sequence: CASSEFGTSQFF. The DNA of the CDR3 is TGTGCCAGCAGTGAGTTCGGGACCTCCCAGTTCTTC.

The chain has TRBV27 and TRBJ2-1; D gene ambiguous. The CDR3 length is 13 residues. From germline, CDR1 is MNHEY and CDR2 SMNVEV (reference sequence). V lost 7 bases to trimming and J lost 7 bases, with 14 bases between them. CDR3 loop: CASIKRPGNEQFF. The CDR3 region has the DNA TGTGCCAGCATCAAACGTCCTGGGAATGAGCAGTTCTTC.

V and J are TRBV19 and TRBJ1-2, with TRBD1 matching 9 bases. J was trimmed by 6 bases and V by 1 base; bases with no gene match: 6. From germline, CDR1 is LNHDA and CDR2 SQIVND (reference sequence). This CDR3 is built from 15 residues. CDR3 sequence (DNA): TGTGCCAGTAGTATAGTCGGACAGGGGATCAATGGCTACACCTTC. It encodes CASSIVGQGINGYTF.

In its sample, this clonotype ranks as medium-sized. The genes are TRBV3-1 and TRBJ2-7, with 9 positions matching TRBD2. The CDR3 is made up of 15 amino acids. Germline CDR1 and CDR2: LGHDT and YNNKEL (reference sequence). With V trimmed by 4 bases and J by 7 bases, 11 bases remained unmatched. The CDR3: CASSLRLAETGEQYF. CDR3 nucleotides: TGTGCCAGCAGCCTCCGACTAGCGGAGACCGGGGAGCAGTACTTC.

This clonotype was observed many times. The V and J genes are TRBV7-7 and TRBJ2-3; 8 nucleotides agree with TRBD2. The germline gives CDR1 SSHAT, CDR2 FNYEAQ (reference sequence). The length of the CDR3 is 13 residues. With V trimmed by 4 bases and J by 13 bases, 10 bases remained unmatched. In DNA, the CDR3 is TGTGCCAGCAGCTCCTCTGGAGCGGGAGTGAAGTATTTT. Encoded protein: CASSSSGAGVKYF.

CDR3 loop: CSARVGELSTGELFF. As DNA, the CDR3 is TGCAGTGCTAGGGTCGGGGAGCTGAGCACCGGGGAGCTGTTTTTT. The chain has TRBV20-1 and TRBJ2-2; tentative D call: TRBD2 (5 bases). Germline lookup yields CDR1 DFQATT and CDR2 SNEGSKA (reference sequence). V lost 3 bases, J lost 4 bases, and 15 bases lay in between. The CDR3 loop spans 15 amino acids.

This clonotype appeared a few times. The CDR3 sequence: CASSLGLAGASSTDTQYF. CDR3 sequence (DNA): TGTGCCAGCAGTTTGGGACTAGCGGGGGCCTCTAGCACAGATACGCAGTATTTT. The chain links TRBV12-3 or TRBV12-4 to TRBJ2-3; 14 nucleotides agree with TRBD2. The V segment lost 3 bases and the J segment 0 bases; nucleotides outside the gene matches: 5. The CDR3 consists of 18 residues.

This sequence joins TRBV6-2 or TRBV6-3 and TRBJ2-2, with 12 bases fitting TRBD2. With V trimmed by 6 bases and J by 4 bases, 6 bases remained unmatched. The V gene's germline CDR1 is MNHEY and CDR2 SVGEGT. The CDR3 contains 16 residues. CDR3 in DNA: TGTGCCAGCAGAGCCGGACTAGCGGGACTCACCGGGGAGCTGTTTTTT. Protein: CASRAGLAGLTGELFF.

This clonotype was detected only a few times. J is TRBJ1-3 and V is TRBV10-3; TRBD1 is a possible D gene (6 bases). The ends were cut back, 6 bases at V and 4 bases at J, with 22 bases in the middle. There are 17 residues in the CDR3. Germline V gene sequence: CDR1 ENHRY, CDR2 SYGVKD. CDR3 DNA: TGTGCCATCAGCGCAACCACAGGACAGTTAGTGGGAAACACCATATATTTT. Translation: CAISATTGQLVGNTIYF.

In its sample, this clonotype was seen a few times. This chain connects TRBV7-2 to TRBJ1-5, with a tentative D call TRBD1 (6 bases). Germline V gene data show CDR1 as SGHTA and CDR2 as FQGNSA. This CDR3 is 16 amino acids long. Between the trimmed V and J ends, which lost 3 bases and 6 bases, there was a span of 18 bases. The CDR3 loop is CASSLYMQGSGQPQHF. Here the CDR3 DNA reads TGTGCCAGCAGCTTGTATATGCAGGGGTCGGGTCAGCCCCAGCATTTT.

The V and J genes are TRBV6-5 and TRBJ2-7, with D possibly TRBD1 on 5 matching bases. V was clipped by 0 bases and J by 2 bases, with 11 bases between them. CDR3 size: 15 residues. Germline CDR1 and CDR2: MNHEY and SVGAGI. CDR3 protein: CASSYSGRATYEQYF. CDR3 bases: TGTGCCAGCAGTTACTCGGGCAGGGCCACCTACGAGCAGTACTTC.

CDR3 in amino acids: CASSQTRTGALNEQFF. As DNA, the CDR3 is TGTGCCAGCAGCCAAACCCGGACTGGAGCTCTCAATGAGCAGTTCTTC. The gene calls are TRBV3-1 and TRBJ2-1; tentatively, D is TRBD2 (5 bases). The CDR3 contains 16 residues. V was shortened by 2 bases and J by 6 bases, with 17 bases between the two germline ends. Germline loops: CDR1 LGHDT, CDR2 YNNKEL (reference sequence).

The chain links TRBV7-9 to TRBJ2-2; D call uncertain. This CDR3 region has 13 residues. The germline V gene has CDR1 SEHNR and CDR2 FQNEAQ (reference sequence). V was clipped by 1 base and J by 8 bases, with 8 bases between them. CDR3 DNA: TGTGCCAGCAGCTTAGAGCTGGCTGGGGAGCTGTTTTTT. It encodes CASSLELAGELFF.